The 22 T cell receptor beta chains reported below all come from one sample, sequenced in a study of technical replicates of blood from several donors. This table comes from immunoSEQ multiplex PCR, and its TCRdb copy is limited to in-frame clones, with some not included. The table has around 80,000 clones, roughly 96% seen once. The sample comprised T cells isolated from PBMCs. These receptors came from a human donor in good health.

This clone appeared once. The chain is built from TRBV11-2 and TRBJ2-5; TRBD1 might be the D (5 bases). The CDR3 consists of 13 residues. The V and J ends lost 4 bases and 9 bases respectively, with 15 bases between them. CDR1 and CDR2 (germline): SGHAT, FQNNGV. In nucleotides, the CDR3 is TGTGCCAGCAGCTCCGACAGCTATGGGGCCCAGTACTTC. Translation gives CASSSDSYGAQYF.

This clone was detected only once. The chain carries TRBV28 and TRBJ2-7; a possible D gene is TRBD2 (6 bases). Trimming removed 6 bases from V and 7 bases from J, with 22 bases in between. Germline V gene data show CDR1 as MDHEN and CDR2 as SYDVKM. This CDR3 is built from 15 residues. DNA for the CDR3: TGTGCCAGCAGGTTACCGGGACTCGTTTCTAGGGAGCAGTACTTC. It translates to CASRLPGLVSREQYF.

The chain joins TRBV10-2 to TRBJ1-5, with D unclear. The CDR3 extends over 13 amino acids. Germline lookup yields CDR1 WSHSY and CDR2 SAAADI. V lost 2 bases and J lost 4, with 6 bases in between. The CDR3 DNA reads TGCGCCAGCAGTGAGACTCTTAATCAGCCCCAGCATTTT. It translates to CASSETLNQPQHF.

This clone was seen just once. This CDR3 reads CASSPGLAKGELFF. CDR3 DNA: TGTGCCAGCAGTCCGGGACTAGCGAAGGGGGAGCTGTTTTTT. The chain is built from TRBV28 and TRBJ2-2, with 10 bases aligning to TRBD2. CDR1 is MDHEN, CDR2 SYDVKM, per germline. The ends lost 5 bases at V and 8 bases at J; junction bases unmatched: 5. This CDR3 comprises 14 residues.

The V and J genes are TRBV6-1 and TRBJ1-2, with TRBD1 identical over 7 bases. J was trimmed by 7 bases and V by 10 bases; bases with no gene match: 6. The CDR3 is 11 amino acids. Germline V CDR1 and CDR2: MNHNS, SASEGT. The CDR3 here is CATLGGTGYTF. CDR3 coding DNA: TGTGCCACCTTAGGGGGCACTGGCTACACCTTC.

The chain links TRBV28 to TRBJ2-5; no reliable D call. Germline-derived CDR1 and CDR2 are MDHEN and SYDVKM. The CDR3 has 15 amino acids. Trimming removed 2 bases at V and 0 bases at J, with 10 bases between. DNA for the CDR3: TGTGCCAGCAGTTTAAACCCCACAGACCAAGAGACCCAGTACTTC. Protein: CASSLNPTDQETQYF.

This chain connects TRBV10-3 to TRBJ2-7; D not certain. Germline V CDR1 and CDR2: ENHRY, SYGVKD. V lost 2 bases to trimming and J lost 0 bases, with 5 bases between them. The CDR3 contains 13 residues. Written as DNA, the CDR3 is TGTGCCATCAGTGAGAGTAGCTCCTACGAGCAGTACTTC. This gives the protein CAISESSSYEQYF.

This CDR3 is CASSLSGRYEQFF. The CDR3 DNA sequence: TGTGCCAGCAGCTTATCCGGGAGGTATGAGCAGTTCTTC. The rearrangement joins TRBV13 to TRBJ2-1; 7 positions match TRBD2. This CDR3 spans 13 amino acids. V gave up 2 bases and J gave up 8 bases; unmatched junction bases: 3. Germline-derived CDR1 and CDR2 are PRHDT and FYEKMQ (reference sequence).

The chain links TRBV30 to TRBJ2-7; D is uncertain. The CDR3 spans 13 residues. The V end was cut by 5 bases, the J end by 6 bases, with 17 bases between. Per the germline V gene, CDR1 is GTSNPN and CDR2 is SVGIG (reference sequence). This CDR3 reads CAWSYGSGGEQYF. CDR3 in DNA: TGTGCCTGGTCTTACGGGTCGGGTGGCGAGCAGTACTTC.

The V gene is TRBV5-4, the J gene TRBJ1-3; D remains ambiguous. Trimming removed 5 bases from V and 0 bases from J, with 15 bases in between. This CDR3 contains 16 residues. CDR1 is SGHNT, CDR2 YYREEE, per germline (reference sequence). This chain's CDR3 is CASSSIQTSSGNTIYF. CDR3 nucleotides: TGTGCCAGCAGTTCTATACAGACCAGCTCTGGAAACACCATATATTTT.

The chain combines TRBV6-1 with TRBJ2-3, with a possible D match to TRBD2 (5 bases). V was cut by 5 bases and J by 0 bases, with 9 bases left in between. Germline V gene sequence: CDR1 MNHNS, CDR2 SASEGT. The CDR3 totals 14 residues. The CDR3 protein is CASSTGFSTDTQYF. CDR3 coding DNA: TGTGCCAGCAGTACGGGGTTTAGCACAGATACGCAGTATTTT.

This chain uses TRBV6-5 with TRBJ2-3, with TRBD2 identical over 8 bases. Per germline, CDR1 MNHEY and CDR2 SVGAGI. The CDR3 extends over 15 amino acids. After removal of 3 bases from V and 4 bases from J, the junction contained 6 bases not matched to a gene. The CDR3 region has the DNA TGTGCCAGCAGTTATGGGACTAGGGGGGCAGATACGCAGTATTTT. Translated, it gives CASSYGTRGADTQYF.

The rearrangement joins TRBV5-5 to TRBJ1-2; 7 positions agree with TRBD1. The CDR3 is 15 amino acids. CDR1 is SGHKS and CDR2 is YYEKEE in the germline V gene (reference sequence). V lost 4 bases, J lost 1 base, and 7 bases stayed unmatched. The CDR3 is CASSPTTGVNYGYTF. The CDR3 DNA reads as TGTGCCAGCAGCCCCACCACAGGGGTTAACTATGGCTACACCTTC. Based on the CDR3 plus reference TRBV5-5 and TRBJ1-2, the full variable domain is DAGVTQSPTHLIKTRGQQVTLRCSPISGHKSVSWYQQVLGQGPQFIFQYYEKEERGRGNFPDRFSARQFPNYSSELNVNALLLGDSALYLCASSPTTGVNYGYTFGSGTRLTVV.

The genes are TRBV4-3 and TRBJ2-3; D ambiguous. Germline assignment: CDR1 LGHNA and CDR2 YSLEER. This CDR3 is 12 amino acids long. V was pared by 1 base and J by 5 bases, with 4 bases between. CDR3 nucleotides: TGCGCCAGCAGCCAAGTACTAGATACGCAGTATTTT. It translates to CASSQVLDTQYF.

V usage is TRBV27 and J usage is TRBJ1-1, with D unclear. Between the trimmed V and J ends, which lost 1 base and 6 bases, there was a span of 12 bases. In germline, CDR1 is MNHEY, CDR2 SMNVEV (reference sequence). There are 14 residues in the CDR3. Here the CDR3 DNA reads TGTGCCAGCAGTTTATTTTCGGGGTTCGCTGAAGCTTTCTTT. Translating gives CASSLFSGFAEAFF.

This clone was detected once. The chain links TRBV7-9 to TRBJ2-5; a possible D gene is TRBD2 (5 bases). This CDR3 spans 18 amino acids. Trimming removed 5 bases at V and 1 base at J, with 23 bases between. From germline, CDR1 is SEHNR and CDR2 FQNEAQ (reference sequence). In nucleotides, the CDR3 is TGTGCCAGCAGCCGTACGCGCTTACTAGTTGCCCGCCAAGAGACCCAGTACTTC. Protein product: CASSRTRLLVARQETQYF.

The V call is TRBV6-1, the J call TRBJ2-7, with no clear D. This CDR3 comprises 14 residues. The germline V gene has CDR1 MNHNS and CDR2 SASEGT. V lost 2 bases, J lost 0 bases, and 8 bases lay in between. The CDR3 loop reads CASSESIVSYEQYF. DNA for the CDR3: TGTGCCAGCAGTGAATCTATCGTCTCCTACGAGCAGTACTTC.

This chain joins TRBV11-3 and TRBJ2-3; D is undetermined. CDR3 length equals 15 residues. Germline CDR1 and CDR2: SGHNT and YENEEA. Trimming stripped 2 bases from V and 0 bases from J, with 9 bases between. The CDR3 DNA reads TGTGCCAGCAGCTTAAGCGAGCTTAGCACAGATACGCAGTATTTT. It specifies CASSLSELSTDTQYF.

The V and J genes are TRBV10-3 and TRBJ1-1; D gene ambiguous. The CDR3 totals 16 residues. The ends were cut back, 0 bases at V and 2 bases at J, with 13 bases in the middle. Germline V gene sequence: CDR1 ENHRY, CDR2 SYGVKD. The CDR3 here is CAISESRVLENTEAFF. In nucleotides, the CDR3 is TGTGCCATCAGTGAGTCGAGGGTTCTAGAAAACACTGAAGCTTTCTTT.

The chain employs TRBV30 and TRBJ2-1; D possibly corresponds to TRBD2 (5 bases). With 2 bases removed from V and 13 bases from J, the gap between germline ends came to 15 bases. There are 12 residues in the CDR3. CDR1 is GTSNPN, CDR2 SVGIG, per germline (reference sequence). CDR3 sequence reads: CAWSRVGAFQFF. CDR3 DNA: TGTGCCTGGAGTCGGGTGGGAGCGTTTCAGTTCTTC.

The V and J genes are TRBV2 and TRBJ2-7, with 9 bases matching TRBD1. Germline V gene data show CDR1 as SNHLY and CDR2 as FYNNEI. V shed 8 bases and J 6 bases; nucleotides not matched to a gene: 8. The CDR3 covers 13 residues. Here the CDR3 DNA reads TGTGCCAGCCGACCGGGACAGGGCCTCGAGCAGTACTTC. It specifies CASRPGQGLEQYF. The variable domain in full, completed from reference TRBV2 and TRBJ2-7, reads EPEVTQTPSHQVTQMGQEVILRCVPISNHLYFYWYRQILGQKVEFLVSFYNNEISEKSEIFDDQFSVERPDGSNFTLKIRSTKLEDSAMYFCASRPGQGLEQYFGPGTRLTVT.

About this clone: One junction end does not reproduce the germline sequence, and a read error may be involved. The V gene is TRBV7-9, the J gene TRBJ2-1, with 7 bases that match TRBD1. Germline V CDR1 and CDR2: SEHNR, FQNEAQ (reference sequence). This CDR3 is 13 amino acids long. CDR3 region: CASSFILRERGLF. The CDR3 coding sequence is TGTGCCAGCAGCTTTATCCTCAGGGAGAGGGGGCTCTTC.